The entry that follows covers one TCR beta chain sequence. In the original analysis: Reference gene primer amplification gave nucleated cell count estimates. Libraries were prepared by immunoSEQ multiplex PCR; TCRdb keeps only in-frame clonotypes and omits some of them. V and J calls and clone size come straight from that table; D and trimming were deduced from the DNA. The sample records roughly 140,000 clones, roughly 90% being singletons. This sample was taken from a study of blood T cell repertoires in COVID-19. The CDR3 is 14 residues long. In germline, CDR1 is SGHAT, CDR2 FQNNGV. V shed 3 bases, J shed 5 bases, and the junction held 2 bases outside the gene matches.

The specimen sequenced was peripheral blood. The rearrangement links TRBV11-2 to TRBJ2-1, with 9 bases matching TRBD2. This sequence originates from a human donor in a cohort sampled during active COVID-19. The CDR3 region has the DNA TGTGCCAGCAGCTTGTCTAGCGGGAACAATGAGCAGTTCTTC. This translates into CASSLSSGNNEQFF.